This TCR beta chain was obtained from a study of OX40 agonist ivuxolimab in advanced cancers. Only in-frame clones appear in the TCRdb table, and some are missing; sequencing was by immunoSEQ multiplex PCR. This sample yields around 84,000 clones, of which about nine tenths are seen a single time; approximately 10% belongs to the top ten. V gave up 7 bases and J gave up 7 bases, with 21 bases separating them. Germline loops: CDR1 SGHDT, CDR2 YYEEEE. This CDR3 is built from 15 residues. The clonotype originates from an adult with an advanced solid tumor such as melanoma, head and neck, liver or kidney cancer. V and J are TRBV5-6 and TRBJ2-1, with D possibly matching TRBD2 (5 bases). The source was CD4+ or CD8+ T cells sorted from blood, collected in a trial of the OX40 agonist ivuxolimab. The CDR3 protein is CASVPLAALGNEQFF. The CDR3 DNA reads as TGTGCCAGCGTCCCCCTAGCTGCCTTAGGGAATGAGCAGTTCTTC.